A selection of T cell receptor beta chains follows, all from one sample in a study of OX40 agonist ivuxolimab in advanced cancers. Profiled with immunoSEQ multiplex PCR; TCRdb holds only in-frame clones, not every one. This sample has fewer than 25,000 clones, with around four fifths found just once. Sequences were derived from CD4+ or CD8+ T cells sorted from blood, sampled in a trial of the OX40 agonist ivuxolimab. Every receptor here comes from an adult with an advanced solid tumor such as melanoma, head and neck, liver or kidney cancer. CDR3s include the opening cysteine and the closing phenylalanine or tryptophan. A D gene is named only where the DNA matches it firmly. Rows may omit the clone size; those that give it use once, few, many or a size class.

D gene: TRBD1
clone size: NA
V gene: TRBV19
J gene: TRBJ2-7
CDR3 protein: CASRTGDEQYF
CDR3 DNA: TGTGCCAGTAGGACAGGGGACGAGCAGTACTTC

D gene: NA
clone size: NA
V gene: TRBV28
J gene: TRBJ1-2
CDR3 protein: CASSFGAQAARYGYTF
CDR3 DNA: TGTGCCAGCAGTTTTGGCGCTCAGGCCGCCCGCTATGGCTACACCTTC

D gene: NA
clone size: NA
V gene: TRBV27
J gene: TRBJ2-1
CDR3 protein: CASSLTRWGLNEQFF
CDR3 DNA: TGTGCCAGCAGTTTAACGCGGTGGGGGCTTAATGAGCAGTTCTTC

D gene: TRBD2
clone size: NA
V gene: TRBV19
J gene: TRBJ2-2
CDR3 protein: CASRLAGRGTGELFF
CDR3 DNA: TGTGCCAGTAGACTAGCGGGAAGAGGTACCGGGGAGCTGTTTTTT

D gene: NA
clone size: once
V gene: TRBV7-6
J gene: TRBJ1-1
CDR3 protein: CASSLGTQANTEAFF
CDR3 DNA: TGTGCCAGCAGCTTAGGGACACAGGCGAACACTGAAGCTTTCTTT

D gene: NA
clone size: NA
V gene: TRBV11-3
J gene: TRBJ2-7
CDR3 protein: CASSLFPGGEQYF
CDR3 DNA: TGTGCCAGCAGCCTATTCCCTGGTGGAGAGCAGTACTTC

D gene: TRBD2
clone size: NA
V gene: TRBV6-4
J gene: TRBJ2-1
CDR3 protein: CASSGTSGGYNEQFF
CDR3 DNA: TGTGCCAGCAGTGGCACTAGCGGGGGCTACAATGAGCAGTTCTTC

D gene: NA
clone size: NA
V gene: TRBV25-1
J gene: TRBJ2-5
CDR3 protein: CASSEGTGRETQYF
CDR3 DNA: TGTGCCAGCAGTGAAGGAACAGGGCGGGAGACCCAGTACTTC

D gene: TRBD2
clone size: NA
V gene: TRBV7-2
J gene: TRBJ2-2
CDR3 protein: CASSFGTSGGPGELFF
CDR3 DNA: TGTGCCAGCAGCTTTGGGACTAGCGGGGGCCCCGGGGAGCTGTTTTTT

D gene: NA
clone size: NA
V gene: TRBV4-3
J gene: TRBJ1-2
CDR3 protein: CASSQGPTGLANYGYTF
CDR3 DNA: TGCGCCAGCAGCCAAGGCCCTACAGGGTTAGCTAACTATGGCTACACCTTC

D gene: TRBD1
clone size: NA
V gene: TRBV4-2
J gene: TRBJ2-1
CDR3 protein: CASSSYRGLDEQFF
CDR3 DNA: TGTGCCAGCAGCTCCTACAGGGGGCTGGATGAGCAGTTCTTC

D gene: NA
clone size: NA
V gene: TRBV28
J gene: TRBJ2-2
CDR3 protein: CASSTLGVGTGELFF
CDR3 DNA: TGTGCCAGCAGTACCCTAGGGGTGGGGACCGGGGAGCTGTTTTTT

D gene: TRBD2
clone size: large
V gene: TRBV28
J gene: TRBJ2-7
CDR3 protein: CASSSHHIAGGPYEQYF
CDR3 DNA: TGTGCCAGCAGTTCCCATCACATAGCGGGAGGGCCCTACGAGCAGTACTTC

D gene: NA
clone size: NA
V gene: TRBV21-1
J gene: TRBJ1-1
CDR3 protein: CASSQAWHVGQANTEAFF
CDR3 DNA: TGTGCCAGCAGCCAAGCATGGCATGTGGGACAGGCCAACACTGAAGCTTTCTTT

D gene: NA
clone size: NA
V gene: TRBV9
J gene: TRBJ2-7
CDR3 protein: CASSATAGGGYEQYF
CDR3 DNA: TGTGCCAGCAGCGCCACTGCCGGGGGAGGCTACGAGCAGTACTTC

D gene: NA
clone size: few
V gene: TRBV28
J gene: TRBJ1-1
CDR3 protein: CASSSPIWPQNTEAFF
CDR3 DNA: TGTGCCAGCAGTTCCCCCATCTGGCCTCAGAACACTGAAGCTTTCTTT

D gene: TRBD1
clone size: NA
V gene: TRBV6-5
J gene: TRBJ1-1
CDR3 protein: CASRYRGGTEAFF
CDR3 DNA: TGTGCCAGCAGGTACAGGGGTGGAACTGAAGCTTTCTTT

D gene: TRBD1
clone size: NA
V gene: TRBV6-4
J gene: TRBJ1-5
CDR3 protein: CASSDGTGDNQPQHF
CDR3 DNA: TGTGCCAGCAGTGACGGGACAGGGGACAATCAGCCCCAGCATTTT

D gene: NA
clone size: NA
V gene: TRBV13
J gene: TRBJ1-1
CDR3 protein: CASSLRGAEAFF
CDR3 DNA: TGTGCCAGCAGCTTACGGGGGGCTGAAGCTTTCTTT

D gene: NA
clone size: NA
V gene: TRBV2
J gene: TRBJ2-7
CDR3 protein: CASREAGARDEQYF
CDR3 DNA: TGTGCCAGCAGGGAGGCAGGGGCAAGAGACGAGCAGTACTTC

D gene: NA
clone size: NA
V gene: TRBV5-6
J gene: TRBJ2-6
CDR3 protein: CASKGDGSSGANVLTF
CDR3 DNA: TGTGCCAGCAAGGGGGACGGGAGCTCTGGGGCCAACGTCCTGACTTTC

D gene: NA
clone size: NA
V gene: TRBV4-1
J gene: TRBJ2-7
CDR3 protein: CASSQVGGDYYEQYF
CDR3 DNA: TGCGCCAGCAGCCAAGTTGGCGGGGATTACTACGAGCAGTACTTC

D gene: NA
clone size: NA
V gene: TRBV28
J gene: TRBJ2-7
CDR3 protein: CASNLPGEVIYEQYF
CDR3 DNA: TGTGCCAGCAATCTCCCCGGGGAAGTAATCTACGAGCAGTACTTC

D gene: TRBD1
clone size: NA
V gene: TRBV5-3
J gene: TRBJ1-2
CDR3 protein: CASSLPGQANYGYTF
CDR3 DNA: TGTGCCAGCAGCTTGCCGGGACAGGCTAACTATGGCTACACCTTC

D gene: TRBD2
clone size: few
V gene: TRBV20-1
J gene: TRBJ2-1
CDR3 protein: CSAPGLAPFF
CDR3 DNA: TGCAGTGCCCCGGGACTAGCTCCGTTCTTC

D gene: TRBD1
clone size: NA
V gene: TRBV7-2
J gene: TRBJ1-1
CDR3 protein: CASSLARGLNTEAFF
CDR3 DNA: TGTGCCAGCAGCTTAGCCAGGGGGCTGAACACTGAAGCTTTCTTT

D gene: NA
clone size: NA
V gene: TRBV30
J gene: TRBJ2-1
CDR3 protein: CAWSVHSNEQFF
CDR3 DNA: TGTGCCTGGAGTGTACATAGCAATGAGCAGTTCTTC

D gene: TRBD1
clone size: NA
V gene: TRBV6-5
J gene: TRBJ2-7
CDR3 protein: CASSYSRDRGQYEQYF
CDR3 DNA: TGTGCCAGCAGTTACTCACGGGACAGGGGCCAATACGAGCAGTACTTC

D gene: NA
clone size: NA
V gene: TRBV27
J gene: TRBJ2-7
CDR3 protein: CASSLSRRDEQYF
CDR3 DNA: TGTGCCAGCAGTTTATCTCGGCGGGACGAGCAGTACTTC

D gene: TRBD2
clone size: NA
V gene: TRBV10-3
J gene: TRBJ2-7
CDR3 protein: CAISGLAGGYEQYF
CDR3 DNA: TGTGCCATCAGTGGACTAGCGGGAGGTTACGAGCAGTACTTC

D gene: TRBD1
clone size: NA
V gene: TRBV7-2
J gene: TRBJ2-7
CDR3 protein: CASSLPRGSSYEQYF
CDR3 DNA: TGTGCCAGCAGCTTACCCAGGGGGTCCTCCTACGAGCAGTACTTC

D gene: NA
clone size: few
V gene: TRBV7-8
J gene: TRBJ2-3
CDR3 protein: CASSLVGLTDTQYF
CDR3 DNA: TGTGCCAGCAGCTTAGTAGGGTTAACAGATACGCAGTATTTT

D gene: NA
clone size: medium-sized
V gene: TRBV30
J gene: TRBJ2-7
CDR3 protein: CAWSSPNSYEQYF
CDR3 DNA: TGTGCCTGGAGTTCTCCGAACTCCTACGAGCAGTACTTC

D gene: NA
clone size: NA
V gene: TRBV5-6
J gene: TRBJ2-7
CDR3 protein: CASSRLGTSTAYEQYF
CDR3 DNA: TGTGCCAGCAGCCGTCTCGGGACATCAACAGCCTACGAGCAGTACTTC

D gene: NA
clone size: NA
V gene: TRBV7-9
J gene: TRBJ2-3
CDR3 protein: CASSSTSDTQYF
CDR3 DNA: TGTGCCAGCAGCTCTACATCAGATACGCAGTATTTT

D gene: NA
clone size: few
V gene: TRBV9
J gene: TRBJ2-7
CDR3 protein: CASSLGFTPNYEQYF
CDR3 DNA: TGTGCCAGCAGCTTAGGGTTCACCCCCAACTACGAGCAGTACTTC

D gene: NA
clone size: NA
V gene: TRBV7-8
J gene: TRBJ2-6
CDR3 protein: CASTIRWGASSSGANVLTF
CDR3 DNA: TGTGCCAGCACTATTAGGTGGGGGGCCTCCTCCTCTGGGGCCAACGTCCTGACTTTC

D gene: NA
clone size: NA
V gene: TRBV29-1
J gene: TRBJ2-1
CDR3 protein: CSVEEGDSYNEQFF
CDR3 DNA: TGCAGCGTTGAAGAGGGCGACTCCTACAATGAGCAGTTCTTC

D gene: NA
clone size: once
V gene: TRBV15
J gene: TRBJ2-5
CDR3 protein: CATLVVGAEETQYF
CDR3 DNA: TGTGCCACGCTAGTTGTTGGGGCAGAAGAGACCCAGTACTTC

D gene: NA
clone size: NA
V gene: TRBV5-1
J gene: TRBJ2-7
CDR3 protein: CASSLEGTYEQYF
CDR3 DNA: TGCGCCAGCAGCTTGGAGGGCACCTACGAGCAGTACTTC

D gene: TRBD1
clone size: NA
V gene: TRBV18
J gene: TRBJ2-6
CDR3 protein: CASSSGTGGANVLTF
CDR3 DNA: TGTGCCAGCTCTTCCGGGACAGGGGGGGCCAACGTCCTGACTTTC

D gene: TRBD2
clone size: once
V gene: TRBV9
J gene: TRBJ2-3
CDR3 protein: CASSVGREHGTDTQYF
CDR3 DNA: TGTGCCAGCAGCGTAGGGCGGGAGCATGGCACAGATACGCAGTATTTT

D gene: NA
clone size: NA
V gene: TRBV29-1
J gene: TRBJ2-3
CDR3 protein: CSVEAGPDTQYF
CDR3 DNA: TGCAGCGTTGAGGCCGGGCCAGATACGCAGTATTTT

D gene: TRBD2
clone size: few
V gene: TRBV10-2
J gene: TRBJ2-5
CDR3 protein: CASSGGAGGGWETQYF
CDR3 DNA: TGCGCCAGCAGTGGGGGAGCGGGGGGGGGTTGGGAGACCCAGTACTTC

D gene: NA
clone size: NA
V gene: TRBV27
J gene: TRBJ2-3
CDR3 protein: CASRGVTDTQYF
CDR3 DNA: TGTGCCAGCAGGGGGGTCACAGATACGCAGTATTTT

D gene: TRBD2
clone size: once
V gene: TRBV7-2
J gene: TRBJ2-1
CDR3 protein: CASRGLDGFSEQFF
CDR3 DNA: TGTGCCAGCAGGGGACTAGACGGGTTCTCTGAGCAGTTCTTC

D gene: NA
clone size: NA
V gene: TRBV6-6
J gene: TRBJ2-1
CDR3 protein: CASSGGTSYNEQFF
CDR3 DNA: TGTGCCAGCAGTGGCGGGACTTCGTACAATGAGCAGTTCTTC

D gene: TRBD1
clone size: NA
V gene: TRBV28
J gene: TRBJ1-6
CDR3 protein: CAIAGGWNSPLHF
CDR3 DNA: TGTGCCATCGCAGGGGGTTGGAATTCACCCCTCCACTTT

D gene: NA
clone size: NA
V gene: TRBV9
J gene: TRBJ2-3
CDR3 protein: CASSVLGADTQYF
CDR3 DNA: TGTGCCAGCAGCGTTCTCGGAGCAGATACGCAGTATTTT

D gene: TRBD2
clone size: NA
V gene: TRBV7-9
J gene: TRBJ2-3
CDR3 protein: CASSPGTSGASTDTQYF
CDR3 DNA: TGTGCCAGCAGCCCCGGGACTAGCGGTGCTAGCACAGATACGCAGTATTTT

D gene: NA
clone size: NA
V gene: TRBV27
J gene: TRBJ2-7
CDR3 protein: CASSLLDSGYEQYF
CDR3 DNA: TGTGCCAGCAGTCTTCTCGACAGTGGGTACGAGCAGTACTTC

D gene: TRBD1
clone size: NA
V gene: TRBV27
J gene: TRBJ1-2
CDR3 protein: CASSSQGAGDYGYTF
CDR3 DNA: TGTGCCAGCAGTTCGCAGGGGGCGGGGGACTATGGCTACACCTTC

D gene: NA
clone size: NA
V gene: TRBV11-2
J gene: TRBJ2-2
CDR3 protein: CASSFWGAGNTGELFF
CDR3 DNA: TGTGCCAGCAGCTTTTGGGGGGCAGGCAACACCGGGGAGCTGTTTTTT

D gene: NA
clone size: NA
V gene: TRBV5-5
J gene: TRBJ2-2
CDR3 protein: CASSLEPAGELFF
CDR3 DNA: TGTGCCAGCAGCTTGGAGCCTGCCGGGGAGCTGTTTTTT